Included here is one TCR beta chain sequence, with context. The antigen it recognizes is unknown. One base away there is no much larger clone; base qualities are not given. Library construction relied on the immunoSEQ multiplex PCR assay. On the study's bioinformatics: A statistical classification framework was built to diagnose cytomegalovirus status from the catalog of TCR beta chain sequences. The immuneACCESS repertoire file appears here via TCRdb, limited to in-frame rearrangements. These files lack a portion of the clones; in checked studies, under half of the deficit traces to unresolved V genes, and the cause of the others is not known. D and trimming were read from the DNA, whereas the V and J calls and clone size are those reported in that table. The sample table shows under 85,000 clones, and over 85% are seen once. Clones ranked in the top ten supply about 2.1% of the sample. The data belong to a study of cytomegalovirus exposure and HLA in healthy donors (dated by TCRdb to the late 2010s). At the level of the whole study: A later analysis indicated that the 130 or so validation repertoires were generated on the platform also employed for the 600 to 750 repertoires of the first cohort. A separate validation cohort of roughly 130 different subjects was used in addition to the 666-subject first cohort. The study aimed to test whether cataloging public T cell receptors could reveal signatures of past pathogen exposure. High-throughput TCR immunosequencing, statistical association of individual TCRs with disease status, and machine learning were combined to predict cytomegalovirus infection status.

What the authors observed across the whole study: In the study, about 150 TCR beta chains were listed as associated with cytomegalovirus. In vitro tests confirmed that a few of the cytomegalovirus-associated TCR beta chains recognize cytomegalovirus antigens. Cytomegalovirus status was reported to be diagnosed by the classifier with high specificity and sensitivity in both the original and validation cohorts. A later analysis lacked HLA typing for the validation cohort, so it scored co-occurrence in that cohort across all 110 or so repertoires. The authors suggested that the approach could potentially be extended to other disease states and immunological phenotypes. In a later analysis, TCRs clustered in the first cohort were found to also tend to co-occur in the 120 or so validation repertoires, with about 94% of cluster scores above 0. While some public TCRs were present in many individuals, most TCR sequences turned up only very rarely across donors.

The donors were included in the validation cohort of some 110 subjects, a group kept apart from the approximately 670-subject first cohort. The CDR3 contains 13 residues, cysteine and phenylalanine counted. The sequence is cut down to CDR3 DNA, 39 bases in frame from base 1. The germline V gene (reference sequence) gives CDR1 as GTSNPN and CDR2 as SVGIG. Relative to germline, V is missing 3 bases and J is missing 11 bases, with 7 bases of the junction outside any gene match. The source is a woman under 30 in good health and CMV-seronegative. The sample taken for sequencing was PBMCs. The chain is made from TRBV30 and TRBJ1-6; TRBD1 matches 7 bases in the middle. The CDR3 has the sequence CAWRPGQSAPLHF. The DNA is as follows: TGTGCCTGGAGACCGGGACAGTCGGCACCCCTCCACTTT. Where the CDR3 stops, the reference TRBV30 and TRBJ1-6 genes take over; the full variable domain is SQTIHQWPATLVQPVGSPLSLECTVEGTSNPNLYWYRQAAGRGLQLLFYSVGIGQISSEVPQNLSASRPQDRQFILSSKKLLLSDSGFYLCAWRPGQSAPLHFGNGTRLTVT.